The clone carrying this T cell receptor (beta chain) was seen at least ten times. The sample originates from a study of T cells in Graves' hyperthyroidism and ophthalmopathy. The TCR beta CDR3 regions underwent amplification using RNA transcripts as the source. The study used the HTBI primer set for a first-round RT-PCR of the TCR CDR3. TCRdb itself ran the multiplex PCR reads through MiXCR, one entry per CDR3 protein. Of approximately 740,000 distinct CDR3 sequences in the sample, 14% were seen once. V dropped 2 bases and J dropped 6 bases, with 8 bases sitting between them. Germline loops: CDR1 KGHSH, CDR2 LQKENI. This CDR3 is built from 12 residues.

Specimen: blood. This receptor was identified in a woman aged 18-29 years with Graves' hyperthyroidism. This chain joins TRBV18 and TRBJ2-7; no definite D call. In nucleotides, the CDR3 is TGTGCCAGCTCACCAGTCCCTGGCGAGCAGTACTTC. Its protein product is CASSPVPGEQYF.